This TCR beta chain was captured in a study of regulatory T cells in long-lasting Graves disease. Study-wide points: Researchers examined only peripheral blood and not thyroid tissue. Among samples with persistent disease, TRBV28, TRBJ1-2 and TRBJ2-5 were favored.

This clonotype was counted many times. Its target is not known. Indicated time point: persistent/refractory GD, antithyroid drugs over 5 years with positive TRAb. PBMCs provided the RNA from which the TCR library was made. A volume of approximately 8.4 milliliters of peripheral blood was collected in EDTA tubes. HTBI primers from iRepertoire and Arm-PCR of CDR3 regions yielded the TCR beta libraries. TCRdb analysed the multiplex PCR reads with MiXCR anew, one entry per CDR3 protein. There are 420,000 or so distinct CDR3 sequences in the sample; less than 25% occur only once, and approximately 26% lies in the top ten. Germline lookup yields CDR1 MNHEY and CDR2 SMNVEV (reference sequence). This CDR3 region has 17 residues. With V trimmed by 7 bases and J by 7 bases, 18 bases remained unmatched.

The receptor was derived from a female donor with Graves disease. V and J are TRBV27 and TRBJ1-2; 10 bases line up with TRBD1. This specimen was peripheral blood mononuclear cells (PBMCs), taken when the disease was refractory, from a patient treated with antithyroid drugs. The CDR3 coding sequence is TGTGCCAGCACCCACTGGTTAGGGACAGGGGCCGAGTCTGGCTACACCTTC. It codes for CASTHWLGTGAESGYTF.